The 14 T cell receptor beta chains in this list originate from one sample, sequenced in a study of blood T cell repertoires in COVID-19. This table comes from immunoSEQ multiplex PCR, and its TCRdb copy is limited to in-frame clones, with some not included. This table holds roughly 250,000 clones, about 88% found once. Sequenced sample: peripheral blood. The receptors shown here come from a middle-aged man with acute or convalescent COVID-19.

The V gene is TRBV4-2, the J gene TRBJ1-3, with D uncertain. This CDR3 has 13 amino acids. With 6 bases removed from V and 2 bases from J, the gap between germline ends came to 8 bases. Germline CDR1 LGHNA, CDR2 YNFKEQ. The CDR3 region has the DNA TGTGCCAGCAGTACGGGGACTGGAAACACCATATATTTT. Translated, it gives CASSTGTGNTIYF.

The chain has TRBV29-1 and TRBJ2-3, with D perhaps matching TRBD2 (6 bases). Trimming removed 2 bases from V and 0 bases from J, with 15 bases in between. Germline V lookup: CDR1 SQVTM, CDR2 ANQGSEA. The CDR3 has 16 amino acids. The CDR3 spells CSVESRRATSTDTQYF. As DNA, the CDR3 is TGCAGCGTTGAAAGTCGGAGGGCTACTAGCACAGATACGCAGTATTTT.

This chain joins TRBV6-5 and TRBJ1-2, with 11 bases identical to TRBD1. The junction had 10 bases not matched to a gene; V was cut back by 7 bases and J by 6 bases. Germline CDR1 is MNHEY and CDR2 is SVGAGI. This CDR3 comprises 15 residues. CDR3 in DNA: TGTGCCAGCATCCTAGGACAGGGGGCGTCTCATGGCTACACCTTC. As protein: CASILGQGASHGYTF.

The chain employs TRBV30 and TRBJ2-5, with 8 bases matching TRBD1. V was clipped by 5 bases and J by 5 bases; unmatched bases: 7. This CDR3 spans 13 amino acids. In germline, CDR1 is GTSNPN, CDR2 SVGIG (reference sequence). The CDR3 region has the DNA TGTGCCTGGTCAGGGGGCCTTCGGGAGACCCAGTACTTC. Amino acids: CAWSGGLRETQYF.

This clone was found once. The CDR3 sequence: CASSFTGGEQYF. The CDR3, as DNA: TGTGCCAGCAGCTTTACAGGGGGCGAGCAGTACTTC. The chain is built from TRBV7-8 and TRBJ2-7, with 8 bases aligning to TRBD1. From germline, CDR1 is SGHVS and CDR2 FQNEAQ. The CDR3 loop spans 12 amino acids. Trimming took 3 bases from V and 6 from J; bases not matched to a gene: 1.

The chain recombines TRBV5-1 with TRBJ1-2, with TRBD1 matching 7 bases. The CDR3 is 15 amino acids. Germline-derived CDR1 and CDR2 are SGHRS and YFSETQ. The V gene end was trimmed by 4 bases and the J gene end by 8 bases; junction bases not matched to a gene: 14. CDR3: CASSPEQGRRWGYTF. For the CDR3, the DNA is TGCGCCAGCAGCCCAGAACAGGGGAGACGGTGGGGCTACACCTTC.

CDR3: CASSIGGERSNQPQHF. DNA of the CDR3: TGTGCCAGTAGTATAGGAGGTGAGCGTAGCAATCAGCCCCAGCATTTT. The chain has TRBV19 and TRBJ1-5; unclear D gene. In germline, CDR1 is LNHDA, CDR2 SQIVND (reference sequence). Trimming took off 1 base at V and 0 bases at J, with 10 bases between the two ends. The CDR3 is 16 residues long.

The chain is built from TRBV6-6 and TRBJ1-3; 8 nucleotides line up with TRBD1. V dropped 4 bases and J dropped 3; count of bases not matched to a gene: 8. Germline loops: CDR1 MNHNY, CDR2 SVGAGI (reference sequence). The CDR3 contains 16 residues. CDR3: CASSSRQGLGGNTIYF. The CDR3 nucleotides are TGTGCCAGCAGTTCCCGACAGGGGCTAGGTGGAAACACCATATATTTT.

To note about this clone: A much more abundant neighbour one base away suggests this may be a read error. The genes are TRBV2 and TRBJ1-1; D not resolved. This CDR3 region has 13 residues. Germline V CDR1 and CDR2: SNHLY, FYNNEI. The chain's CDR3 is CAGSREPNTEAFF. The DNA of the CDR3 is TGTGCCGGCAGTCGCGAGCCGAACACTGAAGCTTTCTTT.

This chain links TRBV1 with TRBJ1-3. TRBV1 is a listed pseudogene. The CDR3 runs to 18 residues. The CDR3, as DNA: TGCACCAGCAGCCAAGATTTGGGGAGTACCTACTCTGGAAACACCATATATTTT. Translation: CTSSQDLGSTYSGNTIYF.

The chain recombines TRBV9 with TRBJ1-6, with D perhaps matching TRBD1 (5 bases). The V gene lost 3 bases and the J gene lost 0 bases, with 16 bases spanning the gap. There are 18 residues in the CDR3. Germline CDR1 SGDLS, CDR2 YYNGEE. This CDR3 is CASSATETGFSYNSPLHF. The CDR3 DNA follows: TGTGCCAGCAGCGCCACCGAAACAGGATTCTCCTATAATTCACCCCTCCACTTT.

The J gene is TRBJ2-7, the V gene TRBV15; possibly TRBD1 for D (5 bases). Germline V gene sequence: CDR1 LNHNV, CDR2 YYDKDF (reference sequence). V was trimmed by 5 bases and J by 3 bases, leaving 14 bases between them. The CDR3 covers 14 residues. As DNA, the CDR3 is TGTGCCACCAGCCGTGGGCAGGGAAGCTACGAGCAGTACTTC. This codes for CATSRGQGSYEQYF.

This clone occurred a few times. The chain links TRBV3-1 (or the pseudogene TRBV3-2) to TRBJ1-2, with D maybe TRBD1 (5 bases). CDR1 and CDR2 from the germline V gene are LGHDT and YNNKEL (reference sequence). The CDR3 is made up of 13 amino acids. V was shortened by 8 bases and J by 4 bases, with 14 bases between the two germline ends. CDR3 in amino acids: CASGAAYGYGYTF. In nucleotides, the CDR3 is TGTGCCAGCGGGGCTGCCTACGGCTATGGCTACACCTTC.

This clone was seen just once. This rearrangement joins TRBV5-1 to TRBJ2-2, with TRBD2 matching 10 bases. CDR1 and CDR2 from the germline V gene are SGHRS and YFSETQ. Losses at the gene ends were 0 bases for V and 6 bases for J; bases not matched to a gene: 2. This CDR3 has 15 residues. CDR3 in DNA: TGCGCCAGCAGCTTGGCTAGCGGGGGTGCCGGGGAGCTGTTTTTT. Translating it yields CASSLASGGAGELFF.